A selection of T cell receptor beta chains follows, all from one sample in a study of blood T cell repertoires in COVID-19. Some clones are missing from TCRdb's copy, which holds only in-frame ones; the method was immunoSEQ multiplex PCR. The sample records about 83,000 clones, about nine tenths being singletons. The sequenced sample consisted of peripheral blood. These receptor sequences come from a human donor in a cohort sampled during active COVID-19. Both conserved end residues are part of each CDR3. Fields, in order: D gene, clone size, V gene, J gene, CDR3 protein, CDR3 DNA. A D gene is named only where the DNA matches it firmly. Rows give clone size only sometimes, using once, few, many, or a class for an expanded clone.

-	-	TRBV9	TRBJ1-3	CASSRQGNTIYF	TGTGCCAGCTCCCGGCAGGGGAACACCATATATTTT
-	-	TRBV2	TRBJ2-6	CASSEAVSGANVLTF	TGTGCCAGCAGTGAAGCCGTATCTGGGGCCAACGTCCTGACTTTC
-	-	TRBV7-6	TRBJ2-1	CASSLEVASASYNEQFF	TGTGCCAGCAGCTTAGAGGTAGCTAGCGCCTCCTACAATGAGCAGTTCTTC
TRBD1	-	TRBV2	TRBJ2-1	CASSDDRVVDNEQFF	TGTGCCAGCAGTGATGACAGGGTTGTAGACAATGAGCAGTTCTTC
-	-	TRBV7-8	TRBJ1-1	CASSLGERIEAFF	TGTGCCAGCAGCTTAGGGGAGAGGATTGAAGCTTTCTTT
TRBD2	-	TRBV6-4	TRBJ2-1	CASIFLAGGPREQFF	TGTGCCAGCATTTTTCTAGCGGGAGGGCCTAGGGAGCAGTTCTTC
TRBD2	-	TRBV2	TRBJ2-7	CASSGLAGVYEQYF	TGTGCCAGCAGTGGACTAGCGGGAGTCTACGAGCAGTACTTC
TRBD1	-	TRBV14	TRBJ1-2	CASSPMVDRALNYGYTF	TGTGCCAGCAGCCCGATGGTAGACAGGGCCCTTAACTATGGCTACACCTTC
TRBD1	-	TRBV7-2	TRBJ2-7	CASSLGTGPSYEQYF	TGTGCCAGCAGCTTAGGGACAGGGCCTTCCTACGAGCAGTACTTC
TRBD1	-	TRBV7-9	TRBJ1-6	CASSGQADNSPLHF	TGTGCCAGCAGCGGACAGGCGGATAATTCACCCCTCCACTTT
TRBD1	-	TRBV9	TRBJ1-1	CASSATGTDDTEAFF	TGTGCCAGCAGCGCAACCGGGACAGATGACACTGAAGCTTTCTTT
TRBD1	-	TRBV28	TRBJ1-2	CASSPLATGTHYGYTF	TGTGCCAGCAGCCCCCTGGCGACAGGGACCCACTATGGCTACACCTTC
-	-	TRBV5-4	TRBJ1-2	CASSPGGAGTFEKYGYTF	TGTGCCAGCAGCCCGGGTGGCGCCGGGACATTTGAGAAATATGGCTACACCTTC
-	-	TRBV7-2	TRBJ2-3	CASSLVPSFTDTQYF	TGTGCCAGCAGCTTAGTACCTAGCTTCACAGATACGCAGTATTTT
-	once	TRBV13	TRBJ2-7	CASSRRTETYEQYF	TGTGCCAGCAGCCGCCGGACAGAAACCTACGAGCAGTACTTC
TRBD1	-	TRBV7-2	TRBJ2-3	CASSFPGGTQYF	TGTGCCAGCAGCTTTCCAGGGGGTACGCAGTATTTT
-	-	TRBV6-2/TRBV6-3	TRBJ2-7	CASSQRGNEQYF	TGTGCCAGCAGCCAACGGGGAAACGAGCAGTACTTC
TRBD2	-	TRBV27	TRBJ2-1	CASSLTGLAGGEQFF	TGTGCCAGCAGTTTAACTGGACTAGCGGGAGGTGAGCAGTTCTTC
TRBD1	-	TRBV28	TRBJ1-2	CASSLLSGQLNGYTF	TGTGCCAGCAGTTTATTATCGGGACAGCTAAATGGCTACACCTTC
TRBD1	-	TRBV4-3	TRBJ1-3	CASSQDAGQGINTIYF	TGCGCCAGCAGCCAAGATGCGGGACAGGGAATTAACACCATATATTTT
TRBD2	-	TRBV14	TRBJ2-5	CASSPQRGGAETQYF	TGTGCCAGCAGCCCCCAGCGGGGGGGCGCAGAGACCCAGTACTTC
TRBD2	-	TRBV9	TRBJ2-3	CASSVGLAGGPSDTQYF	TGTGCCAGCAGCGTAGGTCTAGCGGGAGGGCCCTCAGATACGCAGTATTTT
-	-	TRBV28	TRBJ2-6	CASSLGSSGANVLTF	TGTGCCAGCAGTTTAGGGAGCTCTGGGGCCAACGTCCTGACTTTC
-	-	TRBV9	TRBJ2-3	CASSVASRADTQYF	TGTGCCAGCAGCGTAGCTTCCCGGGCAGATACGCAGTATTTT
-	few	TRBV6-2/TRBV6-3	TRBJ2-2	CASSYSQGGELFF	TGTGCCAGCAGTTACTCACAGGGCGGGGAGCTGTTTTTT
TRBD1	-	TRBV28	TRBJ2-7	CASSYPDRAYEQYF	TGTGCCAGCAGTTACCCAGACAGGGCCTACGAGCAGTACTTC
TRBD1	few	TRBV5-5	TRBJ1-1	CASLGGLGQRNTEAFF	TGTGCCAGCTTAGGTGGTCTGGGACAGAGAAACACTGAAGCTTTCTTT
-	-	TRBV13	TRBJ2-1	CASSPRGADSYNEQFF	TGTGCCAGCAGCCCTCGGGGAGCGGACTCCTACAATGAGCAGTTCTTC
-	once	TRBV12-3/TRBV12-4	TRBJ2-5	CASSFASQETQYF	TGTGCCAGCAGTTTTGCCAGCCAAGAGACCCAGTACTTC
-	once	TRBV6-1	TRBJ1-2	CASSEGQGVGGYTF	TGTGCCAGCAGTGAAGGGCAGGGTGTAGGAGGCTACACCTTC
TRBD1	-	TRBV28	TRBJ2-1	CASSLAGQGRLASYNEQFF	TGTGCCAGCAGTTTAGCGGGACAGGGGAGACTAGCTAGTTACAATGAGCAGTTCTTC
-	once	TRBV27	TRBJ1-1	CAIRGAGEAFF	TGTGCCATTCGGGGGGCGGGTGAAGCTTTCTTT
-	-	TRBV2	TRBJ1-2	CASSLQGDNGYTF	TGTGCCAGCAGCCTACAGGGTGACAATGGCTACACCTTC
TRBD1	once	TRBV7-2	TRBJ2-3	CASSLQGELDTQYF	TGTGCCAGCAGCTTACAGGGGGAGCTTGATACGCAGTATTTT
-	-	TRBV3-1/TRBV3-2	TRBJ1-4	CASSQGGPNEKLFF	TGTGCCAGCAGCCAAGGGGGGCCTAATGAAAAACTGTTTTTT
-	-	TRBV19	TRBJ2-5	CASSIMLKETQYF	TGTGCCAGTAGTATTATGCTAAAAGAGACCCAGTACTTC